These T cell receptor beta chains were read from a single sample in a study of blood T cell repertoires in COVID-19. Assay used: immunoSEQ multiplex PCR; TCRdb lists only in-frame clones, some missing. The sample yields around 250,000 clones, about 85% seen once. Sequenced input: PBMCs or T cells enriched from blood (not recorded which). The receptors were sampled from a woman aged 50 to 60 who had been exposed to COVID-19. CDR3s include the opening cysteine and the closing phenylalanine or tryptophan. A D gene is named only where the DNA matches it firmly. Some rows have no size entry. The others give once, few or many, or a class for an expanded clone.

v_call	d_call	j_call	clone_size	cdr3_aa	cdr3_nt
TRBV30	NA	TRBJ1-2	NA	CAWGRTYVDYGYTF	TGTGCCTGGGGCCGAACATACGTGGACTATGGCTACACCTTC
TRBV5-5	NA	TRBJ2-2	NA	CASSSHFALANTGELFF	TGTGCCAGCAGCTCCCACTTCGCCCTAGCTAACACCGGGGAGCTGTTTTTT
TRBV25-1	NA	TRBJ1-4	NA	CASSPLATGIQKLFF	TGTGCCAGCAGTCCCCTGGCGACGGGGATCCAAAAACTGTTTTTT
TRBV7-8	NA	TRBJ1-2	NA	CASSYLGRGANYGYTF	TGTGCCAGCAGCTACTTGGGTCGTGGAGCCAACTATGGCTACACCTTC
TRBV7-2	NA	TRBJ2-3	NA	CASSLALGNTDTQYF	TGTGCCAGCAGCTTAGCGCTGGGCAACACAGATACGCAGTATTTT
TRBV5-6	TRBD1	TRBJ1-1	NA	CASSLGGQGVRAFF	TGTGCCAGCAGCTTGGGAGGCCAGGGGGTAAGAGCTTTCTTT
TRBV3-1/TRBV3-2	NA	TRBJ2-7	NA	CASSISTEQYF	TGTGCCAGCAGCATCTCTACCGAGCAGTACTTC
TRBV9	NA	TRBJ1-1	NA	CASSVETGTEAFF	TGTGCCAGCAGCGTAGAGACAGGAACTGAAGCTTTCTTT
TRBV11-2	NA	TRBJ1-1	NA	CASSRNAGDTEAFF	TGTGCCAGCAGTCGCAACGCAGGGGATACTGAAGCTTTCTTT
TRBV3-1/TRBV3-2	NA	TRBJ1-4	NA	CASSQAAGGEKLFF	TGTGCCAGCAGCCAAGCCGCCGGGGGAGAAAAACTGTTTTTT
TRBV6-2/TRBV6-3	TRBD2	TRBJ2-3	NA	CASSSTSGYYTDTQYF	TGTGCCAGCAGTTCCACTAGCGGCTACTACACAGATACGCAGTATTTT
TRBV4-3	NA	TRBJ2-2	many	CASSQDLRQNTGELFF	TGCGCCAGCAGCCAAGATTTGAGACAGAACACCGGGGAGCTGTTTTTT
TRBV3-1/TRBV3-2	TRBD1	TRBJ1-2	NA	CATGWTGDSYGYTF	TGTGCCACTGGTTGGACAGGCGATTCCTATGGCTACACCTTC
TRBV7-9	NA	TRBJ2-5	few	CASSSPNGLPRKLQETQYF	TGTGCCAGCAGCTCCCCCAACGGACTTCCCCGTAAGCTACAAGAGACCCAGTACTTC
TRBV6-6	NA	TRBJ1-2	NA	CASSYNPGARGGYTF	TGTGCCAGCAGTTATAACCCAGGGGCTCGGGGTGGCTACACCTTC
TRBV27	NA	TRBJ2-2	NA	CASSLTANTGELFF	TGTGCCAGCAGTTTGACAGCTAACACCGGGGAGCTGTTTTTT
TRBV3-1/TRBV3-2	NA	TRBJ1-1	NA	CASSQGSRGHTEAFF	TGTGCCAGCAGCCAAGGTTCGCGGGGCCACACTGAAGCTTTCTTT
TRBV2	NA	TRBJ2-1	NA	CASSENRLDEQFF	TGTGCCAGCAGTGAAAATAGACTAGATGAGCAGTTCTTC
TRBV12-3/TRBV12-4	TRBD1	TRBJ1-1	NA	CASSPQGDTEAFF	TGTGCCAGCAGCCCCCAGGGGGACACTGAAGCTTTCTTT
TRBV28	TRBD1	TRBJ1-2	few	CASSRTGSSYTF	TGTGCCAGCAGTCGGACAGGGTCGAGCTACACCTTC
TRBV15	NA	TRBJ2-5	NA	CATSRDPNSQETQYF	TGTGCCACCAGCAGAGATCCGAACTCCCAAGAGACCCAGTACTTC
TRBV28	NA	TRBJ1-1	once	CATLRGHPNTEAFF	TGTGCCACCCTAAGGGGACACCCGAACACTGAAGCTTTCTTT
TRBV27	TRBD1	TRBJ2-1	NA	CASSSPKGAGLYNEQFF	TGTGCCAGCAGTTCCCCAAAGGGGGCAGGCCTCTACAATGAGCAGTTCTTC
TRBV11-2	NA	TRBJ2-7	NA	CASSLGSSYEQYF	TGTGCCAGCAGCTTGGGGAGCTCCTACGAGCAGTACTTC
TRBV29-1	NA	TRBJ2-1	many	CSAGSSYNEQFF	TGCAGCGCGGGGAGCTCCTACAATGAGCAGTTCTTC
TRBV11-2	TRBD1	TRBJ2-5	NA	CASSFGQAPFQETQYF	TGTGCCAGCAGCTTTGGACAGGCCCCGTTCCAAGAGACCCAGTACTTC
TRBV9	TRBD2	TRBJ2-3	NA	CASSVASGGIADTQYF	TGTGCCAGCAGCGTAGCCAGCGGGGGTATTGCAGATACGCAGTATTTT
TRBV5-1	TRBD2	TRBJ2-1	NA	CASAAGGKGNEQFF	TGCGCCAGCGCGGCGGGGGGGAAGGGAAATGAGCAGTTCTTC
TRBV12-3/TRBV12-4	TRBD1	TRBJ2-2	once	CAGYRGNTGELFF	TGTGCCGGATACAGGGGGAATACCGGGGAGCTGTTTTTT
TRBV11-2	TRBD2	TRBJ2-3	few	CASSSHTSGGPTDTQYF	TGTGCCAGCAGCTCCCATACTAGCGGGGGGCCCACAGATACGCAGTATTTT
TRBV11-1	NA	TRBJ1-2	NA	CASSSTVLTDGYTF	TGTGCCAGCAGCTCAACAGTGCTAACTGATGGCTACACCTTC
TRBV10-3	NA	TRBJ2-5	NA	CAISEPTGTQETQYF	TGTGCCATCAGTGAGCCAACAGGGACCCAAGAGACCCAGTACTTC
TRBV27	TRBD1	TRBJ1-1	NA	CASSLTGGNTEAFF	TGTGCCAGCAGTCTGACAGGGGGGAACACTGAAGCTTTCTTT
TRBV2	TRBD1	TRBJ1-1	NA	CASSWTGRNTEAFF	TGTGCCAGCAGTTGGACAGGGAGGAACACTGAAGCTTTCTTT
TRBV7-7	NA	TRBJ2-3	NA	CASSLVSGGWDTQYF	TGTGCCAGCAGCTTAGTTTCGGGGGGCTGGGATACGCAGTATTTT
TRBV3-1/TRBV3-2	NA	TRBJ1-6	NA	CASSQGGRGNSPLHF	TGTGCCAGCAGCCAAGGGGGCAGGGGTAATTCACCCCTCCACTTT
TRBV6-5	TRBD1	TRBJ2-6	NA	CATDRDGANVLTF	TGTGCCACAGACAGGGATGGGGCCAACGTCCTGACTTTC
TRBV18	TRBD1	TRBJ1-2	NA	CASSGQSGTVLAGTF	TGTGCCAGCTCCGGCCAATCCGGGACAGTATTGGCAGGCACCTTC
TRBV9	TRBD2	TRBJ2-7	NA	CASSVESGGNEQYF	TGTGCCAGCAGCGTAGAGAGCGGGGGCAACGAGCAGTACTTC
TRBV7-8	TRBD2	TRBJ2-5	NA	CASSLKAGGPEYF	TGTGCCAGCAGCTTAAAAGCGGGGGGGCCTGAGTACTTC
TRBV2	NA	TRBJ2-1	once	CASLYPGNTYNEQFF	TGTGCCAGCCTCTATCCGGGGAACACCTACAATGAGCAGTTCTTC
TRBV5-6	NA	TRBJ1-1	NA	CASSAWGGLAEAFF	TGTGCCAGCAGCGCTTGGGGGGGGCTGGCTGAAGCTTTCTTT
TRBV19	NA	TRBJ2-6	NA	CASSPTGTGANVLTF	TGTGCCAGTAGTCCTACAGGGACTGGGGCCAACGTCCTGACTTTC
TRBV7-6	TRBD1	TRBJ2-2	NA	CASSLAGGSIGELFF	TGTGCCAGCAGCTTAGCAGGGGGCTCGATCGGGGAGCTGTTTTTT
TRBV11-1	NA	TRBJ1-1	once	CASSLDRNTEAFF	TGTGCCAGCAGCTTGGACAGGAACACTGAAGCTTTCTTT
TRBV2	TRBD2	TRBJ2-1	NA	CASSGAGGLNEQFF	TGTGCCAGCAGTGGGGCGGGAGGACTTAATGAGCAGTTCTTC